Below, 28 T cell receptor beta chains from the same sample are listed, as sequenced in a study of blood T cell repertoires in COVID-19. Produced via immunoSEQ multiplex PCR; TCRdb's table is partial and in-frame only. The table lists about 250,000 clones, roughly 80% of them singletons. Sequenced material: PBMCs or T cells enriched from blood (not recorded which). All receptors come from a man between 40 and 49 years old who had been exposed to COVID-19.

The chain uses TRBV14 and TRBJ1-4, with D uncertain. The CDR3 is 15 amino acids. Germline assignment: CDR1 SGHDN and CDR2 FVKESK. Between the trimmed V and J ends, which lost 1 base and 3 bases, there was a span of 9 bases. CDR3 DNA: TGTGCCAGCAGCCAAGTTCTTACAGCTAATGAAAAACTGTTTTTT. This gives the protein CASSQVLTANEKLFF.

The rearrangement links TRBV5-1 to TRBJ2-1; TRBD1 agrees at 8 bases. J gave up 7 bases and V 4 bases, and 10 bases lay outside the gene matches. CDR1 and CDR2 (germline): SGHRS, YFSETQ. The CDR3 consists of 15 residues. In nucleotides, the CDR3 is TGCGCCAGCAGCCAGAGGACAGGGCTGGAGAATGAGCAGTTCTTC. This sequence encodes CASSQRTGLENEQFF.

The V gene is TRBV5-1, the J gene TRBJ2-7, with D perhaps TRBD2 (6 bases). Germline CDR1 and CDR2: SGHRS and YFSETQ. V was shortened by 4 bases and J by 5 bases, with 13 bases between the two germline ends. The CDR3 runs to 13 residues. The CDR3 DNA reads TGCGCCAGCAGCAGACGGGAGACCGACGAGCAGTACTTC. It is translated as CASSRRETDEQYF.

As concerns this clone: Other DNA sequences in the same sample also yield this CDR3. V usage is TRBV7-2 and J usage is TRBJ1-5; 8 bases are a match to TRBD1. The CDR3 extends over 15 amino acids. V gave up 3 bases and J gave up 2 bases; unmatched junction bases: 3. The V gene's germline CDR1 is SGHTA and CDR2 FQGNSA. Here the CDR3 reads CASSFGTGGNQPQHF. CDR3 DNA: TGTGCCAGCAGCTTTGGGACAGGCGGCAATCAGCCCCAGCATTTT.

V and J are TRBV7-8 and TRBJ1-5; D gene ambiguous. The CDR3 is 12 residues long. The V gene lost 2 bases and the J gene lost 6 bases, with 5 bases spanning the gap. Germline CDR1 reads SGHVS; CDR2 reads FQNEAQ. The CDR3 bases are TGTGCCAGCAGCTTAATCTCTCAGCCCCAGCATTTT. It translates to CASSLISQPQHF.

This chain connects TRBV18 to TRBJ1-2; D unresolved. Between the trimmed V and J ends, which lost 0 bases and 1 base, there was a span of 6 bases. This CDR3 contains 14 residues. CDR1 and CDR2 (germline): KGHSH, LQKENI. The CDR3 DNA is TGTGCCAGCTCACCACCTTCTATTAACTATGGCTACACCTTC. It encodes CASSPPSINYGYTF.

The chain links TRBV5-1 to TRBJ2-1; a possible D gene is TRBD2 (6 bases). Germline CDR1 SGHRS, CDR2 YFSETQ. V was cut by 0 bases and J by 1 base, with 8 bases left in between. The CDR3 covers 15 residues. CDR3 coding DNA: TGCGCCAGCAGCTTGGATGGGGGGTCCTACAATGAGCAGTTCTTC. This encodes CASSLDGGSYNEQFF.

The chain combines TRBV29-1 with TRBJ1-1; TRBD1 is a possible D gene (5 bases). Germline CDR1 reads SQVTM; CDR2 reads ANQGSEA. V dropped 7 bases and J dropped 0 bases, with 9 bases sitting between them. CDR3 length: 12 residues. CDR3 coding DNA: TGCAGCGCGAAGACAGTGAACACTGAAGCTTTCTTT. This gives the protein CSAKTVNTEAFF.

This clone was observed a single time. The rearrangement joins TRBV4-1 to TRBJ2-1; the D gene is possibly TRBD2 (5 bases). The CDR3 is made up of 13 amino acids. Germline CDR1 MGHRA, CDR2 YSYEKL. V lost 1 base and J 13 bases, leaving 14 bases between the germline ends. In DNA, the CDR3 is TGCGCCAGCAGCCAAGGAGTCGTGGCGGGCCAGTTCTTC. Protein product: CASSQGVVAGQFF.

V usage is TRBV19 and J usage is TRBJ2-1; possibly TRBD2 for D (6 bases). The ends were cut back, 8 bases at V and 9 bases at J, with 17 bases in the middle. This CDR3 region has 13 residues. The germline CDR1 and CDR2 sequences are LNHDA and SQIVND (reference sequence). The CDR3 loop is CASGVAGFGEQFF. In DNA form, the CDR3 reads TGTGCCAGTGGGGTTGCGGGATTCGGTGAGCAGTTCTTC.

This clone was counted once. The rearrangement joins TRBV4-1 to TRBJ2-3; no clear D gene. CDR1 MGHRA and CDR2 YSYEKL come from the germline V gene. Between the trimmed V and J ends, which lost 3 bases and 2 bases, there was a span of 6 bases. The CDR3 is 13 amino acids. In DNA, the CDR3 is TGCGCCAGCAGCCATCCCTCCACAGATACGCAGTATTTT. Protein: CASSHPSTDTQYF.

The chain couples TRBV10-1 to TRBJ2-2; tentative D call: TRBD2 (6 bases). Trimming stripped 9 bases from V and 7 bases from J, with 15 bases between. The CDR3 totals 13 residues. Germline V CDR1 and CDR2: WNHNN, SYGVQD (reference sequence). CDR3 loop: CASSTREIGELFF. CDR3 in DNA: TGCGCCAGTTCGACGCGGGAAATCGGGGAGCTGTTTTTT.

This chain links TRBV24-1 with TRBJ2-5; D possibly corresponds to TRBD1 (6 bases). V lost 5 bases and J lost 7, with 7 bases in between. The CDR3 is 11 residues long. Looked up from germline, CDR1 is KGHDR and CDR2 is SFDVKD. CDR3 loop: CATSAGATQYF. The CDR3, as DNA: TGTGCCACCAGTGCAGGGGCGACCCAGTACTTC.

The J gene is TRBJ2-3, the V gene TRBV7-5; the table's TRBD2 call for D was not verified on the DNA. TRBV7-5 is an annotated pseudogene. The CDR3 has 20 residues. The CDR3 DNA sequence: TGTGCCAGAAGCTTAAGGCCCCCGGCTAGCGGGAGGTTTGGCACAGATACGCAGTATTTT. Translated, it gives CARSLRPPASGRFGTDTQYF.

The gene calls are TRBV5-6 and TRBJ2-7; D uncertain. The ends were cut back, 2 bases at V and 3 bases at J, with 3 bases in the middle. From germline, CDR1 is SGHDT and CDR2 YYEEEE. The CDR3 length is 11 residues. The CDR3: CASSFGYEQYF. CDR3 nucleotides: TGTGCCAGCAGCTTCGGCTACGAGCAGTACTTC.

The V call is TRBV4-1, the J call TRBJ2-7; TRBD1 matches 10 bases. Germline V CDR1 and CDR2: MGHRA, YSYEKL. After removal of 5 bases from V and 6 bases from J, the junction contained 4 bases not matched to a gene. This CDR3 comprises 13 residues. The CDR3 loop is CASSSDRGPEQYF. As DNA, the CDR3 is TGCGCCAGCAGCTCCGACAGGGGGCCCGAGCAGTACTTC.

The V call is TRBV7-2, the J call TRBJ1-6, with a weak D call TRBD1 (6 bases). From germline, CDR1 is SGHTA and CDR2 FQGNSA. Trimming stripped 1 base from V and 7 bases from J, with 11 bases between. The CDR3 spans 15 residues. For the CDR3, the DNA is TGTGCCAGCAGCTTAGTGGGGGGGCACAATTCACCCCTCCACTTT. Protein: CASSLVGGHNSPLHF.

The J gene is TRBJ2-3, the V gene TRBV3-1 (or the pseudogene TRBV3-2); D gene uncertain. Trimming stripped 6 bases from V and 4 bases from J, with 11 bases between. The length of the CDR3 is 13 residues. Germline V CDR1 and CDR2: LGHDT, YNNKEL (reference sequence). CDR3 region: CASSGLGSDTQYF. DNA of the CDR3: TGTGCCAGCAGTGGCCTAGGCTCAGATACGCAGTATTTT.

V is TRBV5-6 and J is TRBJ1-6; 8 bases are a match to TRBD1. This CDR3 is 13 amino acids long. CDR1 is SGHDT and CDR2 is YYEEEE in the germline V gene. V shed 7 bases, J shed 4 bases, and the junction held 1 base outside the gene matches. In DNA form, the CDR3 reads TGTGCCAGCGGACAGGGATATAATTCACCCCTCCACTTT. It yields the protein CASGQGYNSPLHF.

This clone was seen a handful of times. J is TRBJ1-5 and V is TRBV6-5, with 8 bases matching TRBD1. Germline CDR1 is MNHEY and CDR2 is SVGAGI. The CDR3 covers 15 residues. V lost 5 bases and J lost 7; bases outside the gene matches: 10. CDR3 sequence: CASSPRQGSKQPQHF. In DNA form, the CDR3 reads TGTGCCAGCAGTCCGCGACAGGGGTCTAAGCAGCCCCAGCATTTT.

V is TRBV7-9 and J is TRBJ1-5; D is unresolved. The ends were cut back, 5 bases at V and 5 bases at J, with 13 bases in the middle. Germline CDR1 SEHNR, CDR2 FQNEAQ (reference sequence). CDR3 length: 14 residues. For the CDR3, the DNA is TGTGCCAGCAGCAATCAAACAGATTATCAGCCCCAGCATTTT. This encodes CASSNQTDYQPQHF.

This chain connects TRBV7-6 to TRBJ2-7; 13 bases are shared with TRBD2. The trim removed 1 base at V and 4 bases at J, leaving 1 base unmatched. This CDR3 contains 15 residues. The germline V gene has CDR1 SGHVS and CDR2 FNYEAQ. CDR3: CASSLGGLAGYEQYF. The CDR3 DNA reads TGTGCCAGCAGCTTAGGGGGACTAGCGGGATACGAGCAGTACTTC.

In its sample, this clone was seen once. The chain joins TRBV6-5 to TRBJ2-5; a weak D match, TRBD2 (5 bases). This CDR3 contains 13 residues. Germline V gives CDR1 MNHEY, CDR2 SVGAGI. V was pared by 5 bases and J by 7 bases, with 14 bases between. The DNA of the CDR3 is TGTGCCAGCAGTCAGTCTCACGAGGGGACCCAGTACTTC. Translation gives CASSQSHEGTQYF.

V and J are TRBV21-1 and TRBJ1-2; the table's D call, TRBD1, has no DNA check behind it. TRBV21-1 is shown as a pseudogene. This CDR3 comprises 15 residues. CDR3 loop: CASSNRDRGTYGYTF. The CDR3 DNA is TGTGCCAGCAGCAACCGGGACAGGGGCACCTATGGCTACACCTTC.

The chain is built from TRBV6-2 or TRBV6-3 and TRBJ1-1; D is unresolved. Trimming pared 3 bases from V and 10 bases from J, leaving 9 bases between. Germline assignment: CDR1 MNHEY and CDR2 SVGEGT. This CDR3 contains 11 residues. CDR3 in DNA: TGTGCCAGCAGTTATTTCTCGGGAGCTTTCTTT. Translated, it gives CASSYFSGAFF.

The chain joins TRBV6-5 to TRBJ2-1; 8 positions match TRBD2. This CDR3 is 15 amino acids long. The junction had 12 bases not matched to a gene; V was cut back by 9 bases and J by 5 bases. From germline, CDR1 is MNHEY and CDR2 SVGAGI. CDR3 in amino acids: CARGPSGSLHNEQFF. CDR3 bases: TGTGCCAGGGGACCAAGCGGGAGTCTCCACAATGAGCAGTTCTTC.

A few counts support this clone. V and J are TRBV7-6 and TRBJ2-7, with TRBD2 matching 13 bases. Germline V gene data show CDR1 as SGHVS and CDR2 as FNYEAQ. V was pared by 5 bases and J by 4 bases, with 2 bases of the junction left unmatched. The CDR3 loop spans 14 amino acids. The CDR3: CASSPGLAGYEQYF. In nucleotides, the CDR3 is TGTGCCAGCAGCCCGGGACTAGCGGGGTACGAGCAGTACTTC.

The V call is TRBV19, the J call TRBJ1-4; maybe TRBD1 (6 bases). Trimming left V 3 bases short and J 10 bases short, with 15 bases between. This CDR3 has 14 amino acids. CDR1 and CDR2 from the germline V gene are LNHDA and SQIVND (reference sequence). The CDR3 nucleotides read TGTGCCAGTAGTATTAGGGAGCCCAGGGGAAAACTGTTTTTT. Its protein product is CASSIREPRGKLFF.